Listed below are T cell receptor beta chains from one sample, sequenced in a study of blood T cell repertoires in COVID-19. Produced via immunoSEQ multiplex PCR; TCRdb's table is partial and in-frame only. The profile shows fewer than 200,000 clones, around four fifths of them singletons. What was sequenced was peripheral blood. The receptors originated from a woman older than 75 with acute or convalescent COVID-19. The CDR3 runs from the conserved cysteine through the conserved F or W. D genes are given only for firm matches. Clone size appears in some rows only: once, few, many, or a class for an expanded clone.

.,TRBV7-9,14,TRBJ2-3,.,CASSLAGTTDTQYF,TGTGCCAGCAGCTTAGCGGGGACAACAGATACGCAGTATTTT
.,TRBV30,14,TRBJ2-2,.,CAGRGETNTGELFF,TGTGCCGGCCGCGGGGAAACGAACACCGGGGAGCTGTTTTTT
.,TRBV18,17,TRBJ2-5,TRBD2,CASSPIHWNSGEETQYF,TGTGCCAGCTCACCGATACATTGGAATAGCGGGGAAGAGACCCAGTACTTC
.,TRBV5-4,18,TRBJ2-2,TRBD2,CASSALTSGTGRFGELFF,TGTGCCAGCAGCGCGCTGACTAGCGGGACCGGCCGTTTTGGGGAGCTGTTTTTT
.,TRBV5-1,14,TRBJ2-1,TRBD2,CASSLVAGYNEQFF,TGCGCCAGCAGCTTGGTAGCGGGATACAATGAGCAGTTCTTC
.,TRBV6-6,14,TRBJ2-2,.,CASSYSQNTGELFF,TGTGCCAGCAGTTACTCTCAAAACACCGGGGAGCTGTTTTTT
.,TRBV5-6,11,TRBJ2-2,.,CASSPTGELFF,TGTGCCAGCAGTCCAACCGGGGAGCTGTTTTTT
.,TRBV30,17,TRBJ2-5,TRBD2,CAWAFGGRAFGQETQYF,TGTGCCTGGGCCTTCGGCGGGAGGGCCTTCGGGCAAGAGACCCAGTACTTC
few,TRBV19,15,TRBJ2-7,.,CASSIMGLGEDEQYF,TGTGCCAGTAGTATAATGGGGCTGGGTGAGGACGAGCAGTACTTC
.,TRBV24-1,15,TRBJ1-1,TRBD1,CATVEQGALNTEAFF,TGTGCCACCGTCGAACAGGGGGCCTTGAACACTGAAGCTTTCTTT
.,TRBV4-3,15,TRBJ2-7,TRBD2,CASSQGLAGAYEQYF,TGCGCCAGCAGCCAAGGACTAGCGGGGGCCTACGAGCAGTACTTC
few,TRBV30,14,TRBJ1-4,TRBD1,CAWNRDSSNEKLFF,TGTGCCTGGAACCGGGACAGTTCCAATGAAAAACTGTTTTTT
.,TRBV5-6,18,TRBJ2-4,TRBD1,CASEGRTGGVIAKNIQYF,TGTGCCAGCGAGGGACGGACAGGGGGCGTGATAGCCAAAAACATTCAGTACTTC
.,TRBV5-1,16,TRBJ2-2,TRBD1,CASSRAGTGLTGELFF,TGCGCCAGCAGTCGGGCCGGGACAGGGTTAACCGGGGAGCTGTTTTTT
.,TRBV11-2,15,TRBJ1-5,.,CASSLGPGSNQPQHF,TGTGCCAGCAGCTTAGGGCCAGGCAGCAATCAGCCCCAGCATTTT
.,TRBV28,15,TRBJ1-2,.,CASSLHHPTGDQNTF,TGTGCCAGCAGCCTTCATCACCCAACGGGGGATCAAAACACCTTC
.,TRBV9,14,TRBJ1-2,TRBD1,CASSGGQVSYGYTF,TGTGCCAGCAGCGGGGGACAGGTGAGCTATGGCTACACCTTC
.,TRBV19,16,TRBJ2-1,TRBD2,CASSARTSGYYNEQFF,TGTGCCAGTAGTGCTCGGACTAGCGGTTATTACAATGAGCAGTTCTTC
.,TRBV6-5,15,TRBJ1-1,.,CASNWQGAGNTEAFF,TGTGCCAGCAATTGGCAGGGTGCAGGGAACACTGAAGCTTTCTTT
.,TRBV3-1/TRBV3-2,17,TRBJ1-2,TRBD1,CASSQEFAGQVVVGYTF,TGTGCCAGCAGCCAAGAGTTCGCTGGACAGGTAGTAGTTGGCTACACCTTC
.,TRBV6-5,15,TRBJ1-3,.,CASTRGTSSGNTIYF,TGTGCCAGCACTAGAGGGACAAGCTCTGGAAACACCATATATTTT
.,TRBV2,15,TRBJ2-3,TRBD1,CASTTDRGLTDTQYF,TGTGCCAGCACCACCGACAGGGGCTTGACAGATACGCAGTATTTT